The source of this T cell receptor beta chain is a study of vaccination effects on CD4 cells after COVID-19. Study details: Cultures of some 2.2 million PBMC per well contained approximately 10 IU/ml IL-2 plus 10 ug/ml peptides. Study-level points and caveats: Of the vaccine-induced clones from healthy vaccinees, merely 1 of 255 recognized common cold coronaviruses as well.

The culture ran for 10 days before CD4+ T cells were isolated. None of the vaccinated had previously contracted SARS-CoV-2, and their nucleocapsid antibodies tested negative. The germline gives CDR1 MGHRA, CDR2 YSYEKL. This CDR3 has 14 amino acids. Trimming pared 4 bases from V and 2 bases from J, leaving 11 bases between. To note about this clone: Its antigen is not known.

Repertoires were generated with immunoSEQ multiplex PCR, while TCRdb's copy carries only in-frame clones and drops some. The table lists tens of thousands of clones, around 77% of them singletons. The chain carries TRBV4-1 and TRBJ2-5; maybe TRBD1 (7 bases). Sample: CD4+ T cells from PBMCs cultured without peptide, taken before COVID-19 vaccination. The TCR originated in a human donor who received a COVID-19 vaccine. The CDR3 protein is CASSRRDRQETQYF. CDR3 in DNA: TGCGCCAGCAGCCGGAGGGACAGACAAGAGACCCAGTACTTC.